This TCR beta chain was identified in a study of OX40 agonist ivuxolimab in advanced cancers. Some background on the complete study: Ivuxolimab was an agonistic, fully human IgG2 monoclonal antibody directed against OX40 (CD134), a costimulatory receptor. Partial responses occurred in three dose-escalation patients: two with cutaneous melanoma and one with hepatocellular carcinoma. The monotherapy dose-escalation portion (N ≈ 57 patients) of the phase I ivuxolimab trial is reported in the paper. Prior anti-PD-1, anti-PD-L1 or anti-CTLA-4 therapy was permitted, and 35% to 40% of dose-escalation patients had received checkpoint inhibitors. Intravenous ivuxolimab was administered to patients every 2 weeks at six dose levels: 0.01, 0.1, 0.3, 1.5, 3 and 10 mg/kg. Of the roughly 52 dose-escalation patients, hepatocellular carcinoma was present in roughly 19, melanoma in roughly 15, renal cell carcinoma in 9 and head and neck cancer in 9. In the dose-escalation cohort, around four fifths of patients were male, and the mean age was roughly 60 years, with a range of 23 to 79. The point of sequencing TCRbeta in the periphery was to test whether ivuxolimab changed TCR sequence diversity and drove clonal T-cell expansion.

V is clipped by 6 bases and J by 4 bases, and the sequence between their germline boundaries is 19 bases long. The CDR3, cysteine through phenylalanine, is 15 amino acids long. The only DNA kept is the CDR3, 45 bases in frame from the first base. CDR1 and CDR2, looked up from the germline V gene, are MNHEY and SVGAGI. The trial excluded patients who had a history of autoimmune disease or were on systemic immunosuppression. Peripheral blood for TCR sequencing was drawn from every dose cohort at baseline, at cycle 4 day 1 and at cycle 7 day 1. The samples were taken from a phase I, first-in-human, multicenter, open-label dose-escalation trial of ivuxolimab. The trial enrolled adults with locally advanced or metastatic head and neck squamous cell, hepatocellular, melanoma or renal cell carcinoma. Before TCR sequencing, CD4+ T cells and CD8+ T cells were sorted from peripheral blood as separate populations.

This clone was picked up one time. Its antigen is unknown. No much larger clone exists at a distance of one base, and base qualities are not known. Genomic DNA was isolated from the sorted cells so that the TCRbeta CDR3 region could be sequenced. The immunoSEQ Assay was used to sequence the TCRbeta CDR3 regions. Entries here come from immuneACCESS through TCRdb and include only in-frame sequences with V and J called. Some clones fail to appear in such tables; in the studies checked, an unresolved V gene covers under half of the shortfall, and the cause of the remainder is unknown. The sample table holds over 75,000 clones, of which approximately 90% were seen once. 0.4% to 0.55% of the sample is taken by the ten largest. Findings and caveats that apply to the study as a whole: The antigen specificity of the clonally expanded peripheral T cells was not determined. In partial responders in the 0.1-3.0 mg/kg groups, normalized peripheral clonal expansion was found to be among the lowest, especially among CD8+ T cells. At doses of 0.1 to 3.0 mg/kg, clonal expansion of both CD4+ and CD8+ T cells in blood was seen between baseline and week 6. Low levels of normalized T-cell clonal expansion were also seen in some patients who did not respond. After ivuxolimab, expanded clones were on average more numerous among CD8+ T cells than among CD4+ T cells.

This material consisted of CD4+ or CD8+ T cells sorted from blood, taken in a trial of the OX40 agonist ivuxolimab. The receptor's source is an adult with an advanced solid tumor such as melanoma, head and neck, liver or kidney cancer. The V and J segments used are TRBV6-5 and TRBJ2-7; the best D guess is TRBD1, with 8 bases matching. The encoded CDR3 is CASRETGGAVYEQYF. The sequenced DNA: TGTGCCAGCAGGGAAACAGGGGGGGCAGTATACGAGCAGTACTTC.